This TCR beta chain stems from a study of T cells in Graves' hyperthyroidism and ophthalmopathy. TCR beta CDR3 regions were amplified from RNA transcripts. First-round RT-PCR targeting the TCR CDR3 was performed with the HTBI primer set. TCRdb itself ran the multiplex PCR reads through MiXCR, one entry per CDR3 protein. The table lists about 560,000 distinct CDR3 sequences, approximately 44% of them singletons, with approximately 8.2% in the top ten. Lactation, pregnancy, other autoimmune disease or uncontrolled infection excluded patients. With respect to this clonotype: A read error may produce the germline difference seen at one junction end.

This CDR3 spans 14 amino acids. Germline CDR1 is MGHDK and CDR2 is SYGVNS. The TCR originated in a woman younger than 35 with Graves' hyperthyroidism. The V gene is TRBV25-1, the J gene TRBJ1-2; possibly TRBD1 for D (6 bases). The sample was peripheral blood or thyroid tissue (not recorded which). In DNA form, the CDR3 reads TGTGCCTGCAGTGCTTTGGACAGCTACTATGGCTACACCTTC. It yields the protein CACSALDSYYGYTF.